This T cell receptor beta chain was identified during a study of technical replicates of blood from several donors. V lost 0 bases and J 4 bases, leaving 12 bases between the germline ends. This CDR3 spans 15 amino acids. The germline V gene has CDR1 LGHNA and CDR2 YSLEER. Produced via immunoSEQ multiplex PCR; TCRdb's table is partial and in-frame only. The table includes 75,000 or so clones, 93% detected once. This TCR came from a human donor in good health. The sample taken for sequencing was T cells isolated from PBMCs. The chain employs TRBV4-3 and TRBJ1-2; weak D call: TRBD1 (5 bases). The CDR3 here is CASSQDLQAAYGYTF. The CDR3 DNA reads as TGCGCCAGCAGCCAAGATTTACAGGCCGCCTATGGCTACACCTTC.